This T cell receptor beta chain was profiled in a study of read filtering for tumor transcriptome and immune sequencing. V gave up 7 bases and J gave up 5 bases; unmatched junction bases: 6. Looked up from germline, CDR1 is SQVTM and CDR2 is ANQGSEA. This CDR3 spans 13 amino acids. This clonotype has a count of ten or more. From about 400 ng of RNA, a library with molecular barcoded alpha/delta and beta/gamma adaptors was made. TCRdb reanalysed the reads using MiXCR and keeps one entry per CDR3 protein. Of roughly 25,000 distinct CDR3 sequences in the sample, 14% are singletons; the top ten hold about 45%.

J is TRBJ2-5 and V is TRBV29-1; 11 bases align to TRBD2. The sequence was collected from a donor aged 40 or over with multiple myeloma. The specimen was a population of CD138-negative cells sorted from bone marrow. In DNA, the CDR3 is TGCAGCGAGACTAGCGGGAATGCGGAGACCCAGTACTTC. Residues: CSETSGNAETQYF.